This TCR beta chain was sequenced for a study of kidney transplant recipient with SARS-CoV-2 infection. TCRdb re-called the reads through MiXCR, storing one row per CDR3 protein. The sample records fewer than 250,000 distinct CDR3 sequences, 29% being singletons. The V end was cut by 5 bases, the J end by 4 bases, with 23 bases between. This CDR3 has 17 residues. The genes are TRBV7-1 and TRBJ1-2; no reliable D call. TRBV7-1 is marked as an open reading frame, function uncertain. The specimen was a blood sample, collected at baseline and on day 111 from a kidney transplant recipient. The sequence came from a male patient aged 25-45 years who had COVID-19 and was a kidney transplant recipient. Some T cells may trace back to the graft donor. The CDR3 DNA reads TGTGCCAGCAGCCATCGTGATCACGAGGGAAAGACCTATGGCTACACCTTC. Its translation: CASSHRDHEGKTYGYTF.